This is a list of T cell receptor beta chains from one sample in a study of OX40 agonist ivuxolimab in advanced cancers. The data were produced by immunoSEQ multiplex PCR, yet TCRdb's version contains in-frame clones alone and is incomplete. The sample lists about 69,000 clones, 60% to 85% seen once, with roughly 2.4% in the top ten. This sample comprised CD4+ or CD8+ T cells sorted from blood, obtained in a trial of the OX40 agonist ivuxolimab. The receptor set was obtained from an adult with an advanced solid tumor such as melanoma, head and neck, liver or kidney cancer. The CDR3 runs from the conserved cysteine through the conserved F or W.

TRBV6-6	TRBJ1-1	CASTEGLREAFF
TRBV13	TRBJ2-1	CASSLLNLAGGPDEQFF
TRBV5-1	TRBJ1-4	CASSSSGTGFEKLFF
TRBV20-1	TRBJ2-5	CSAGTGETQYF
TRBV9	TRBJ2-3	CASSVGGAASTDTQYF
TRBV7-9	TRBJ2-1	CASSPLAAGYNEQFF
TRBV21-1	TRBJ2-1	CASSKAKGAVNNEQFF
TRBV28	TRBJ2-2	CASRFGALNTGELFF
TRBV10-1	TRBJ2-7	CASSEGPPSGDLSYEQYF
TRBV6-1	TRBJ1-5	CASKGTLPEHF
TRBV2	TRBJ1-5	CAGGTGGSGPQHF
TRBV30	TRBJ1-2	CAWSARTRSQNGYTF
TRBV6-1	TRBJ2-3	CASTGAGGRDTQYF
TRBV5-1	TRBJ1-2	CASSLGQGWNYGYTF
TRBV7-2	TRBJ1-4	CASSPGRAYWEKLFF
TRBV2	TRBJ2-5	CASTPDGSETQYF
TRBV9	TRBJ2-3	CASSVAGVGTDTQYF
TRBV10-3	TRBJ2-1	CAISESQGFFPNEQFF
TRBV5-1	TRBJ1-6	CASSWGQGAPLHF